This passage covers 13 T cell receptor beta chains from one sample sequenced in a study of blood T cells in healthy people across ages. A J-beta primer mix and a sample-barcoded 5' primer were used in a second PCR of roughly 7 to 12 cycles. TCRdb itself ran the 5' RACE reads through MiXCR, one entry per CDR3 protein. The sample includes about 680,000 distinct CDR3 sequences, about 52% of them seen just once. The sequenced sample consisted of blood. The origin of the receptors is a woman aged 55-70 years in good health.

The chain employs TRBV12-3 or TRBV12-4 and TRBJ2-1, with D perhaps assigned TRBD1 or TRBD2 (5 bases each). V lost 6 bases to trimming and J lost 0 bases, with 12 bases between them. The CDR3 extends over 15 amino acids. The CDR3 region is CASSRDPSSYNEQFF. The CDR3 region has the DNA TGTGCCAGCAGCAGGGACCCAAGCTCCTACAATGAGCAGTTCTTC.

Only a few counts were recorded for this clonotype. This chain connects TRBV7-3 to TRBJ2-7; D is possibly TRBD2 (6 bases). The V gene lost 2 bases and the J gene lost 0 bases, with 11 bases spanning the gap. The CDR3 contains 15 residues. Germline V gene lookup returns CDR1 SGHTA and CDR2 FQGTGA. The CDR3 region has the DNA TGTGCCAGCAGCTTAGACGGGAGTTACTCCTACGAGCAGTACTTC. This codes for CASSLDGSYSYEQYF.

The CDR3 is CSAGGRGRGEKLFF. Here the CDR3 DNA reads TGCAGTGCGGGGGGGCGGGGGCGAGGAGAAAAACTGTTTTTT. The chain carries TRBV20-1 and TRBJ1-4, with D possibly matching TRBD1 (6 bases). Trimming removed 6 bases at V and 8 bases at J, with 19 bases between. Germline CDR1 and CDR2: DFQATT and SNEGSKA (reference sequence). The CDR3 loop spans 14 amino acids.

There are a few counts of this clonotype. V and J are TRBV25-1 and TRBJ2-7; the D is unclear. Germline-derived CDR1 and CDR2 are MGHDK and SYGVNS. Trimming removed 1 base from V and 3 bases from J, with 13 bases in between. This CDR3 has 15 amino acids. In DNA, the CDR3 is TGTGCCAGCAGTGAATTGAGTGTAGGGATCTACGAGCAGTACTTC. Translated, it gives CASSELSVGIYEQYF.

In this sample, this clonotype turned up many times. This sequence joins TRBV20-1 and TRBJ2-3; TRBD1 might be the D (6 bases). Germline V gene sequence: CDR1 DFQATT, CDR2 SNEGSKA (reference sequence). V was clipped by 5 bases and J by 1 base, with 13 bases between them. The CDR3 extends over 14 amino acids. CDR3 nucleotide sequence: TGCAGTGCTGATCCTGAGGGGGGCACAGATACGCAGTATTTT. Its translation is CSADPEGGTDTQYF.

This sequence joins TRBV7-8 and TRBJ2-3; no clear D gene. Germline CDR1 SGHVS, CDR2 FQNEAQ. The CDR3 spans 15 residues. Trimming took 1 base from V and 4 from J, leaving 12 bases between them. The CDR3 sequence is CASSLDLRKADTQYF. The CDR3 DNA reads TGTGCCAGCAGCTTAGATTTGCGAAAGGCAGATACGCAGTATTTT.

This clonotype turned up a few times. The V gene is TRBV6-2 or TRBV6-3, the J gene TRBJ2-7; D might be TRBD2 (6 bases). CDR3 length: 12 amino acids. The germline V and J ends were trimmed by 6 bases and 7 bases, with 13 bases remaining between them. Germline V lookup: CDR1 MNHEY, CDR2 SVGEGT. CDR3 sequence reads: CASSRDSWEQYF. For the CDR3, the DNA is TGTGCCAGCAGCCGGGACTCTTGGGAGCAGTACTTC.

This clonotype was counted between two and nine times. The chain employs TRBV20-1 and TRBJ2-1, with 12 bases aligning to TRBD2. V dropped 6 bases and J dropped 4; count of bases not matched to a gene: 7. CDR1 DFQATT and CDR2 SNEGSKA come from the germline V gene (reference sequence). This CDR3 is 15 amino acids long. CDR3 nucleotides: TGCAGTGCCCGGACTAGCGGGACCTCTTACAATGAGCAGTTCTTC. It encodes CSARTSGTSYNEQFF.

The chain employs TRBV20-1 and TRBJ2-3, with 10 bases that match TRBD2. With V trimmed by 3 bases and J by 6 bases, 21 bases remained unmatched. The CDR3 runs to 19 residues. CDR1 DFQATT and CDR2 SNEGSKA come from the germline V gene (reference sequence). As DNA, the CDR3 is TGCAGTGCTAGGGGCTCTTGGGAACTAGCGGGAAGACACACGGATACGCAGTATTTT. It encodes CSARGSWELAGRHTDTQYF.

The chain combines TRBV5-5 with TRBJ2-2; perhaps TRBD2 as D (6 bases). Germline V lookup: CDR1 SGHKS, CDR2 YYEKEE (reference sequence). Trimming took off 0 bases at V and 3 bases at J, with 6 bases between the two ends. This CDR3 has 14 amino acids. CDR3 DNA sequence: TGTGCCAGCAGCTTGGGGAGGGACACCGGGGAGCTGTTTTTT. Translated: CASSLGRDTGELFF. The whole variable domain, filled in from reference TRBV5-5 and TRBJ2-2, reads DAGVTQSPTHLIKTRGQQVTLRCSPISGHKSVSWYQQVLGQGPQFIFQYYEKEERGRGNFPDRFSARQFPNYSSELNVNALLLGDSALYLCASSLGRDTGELFFGEGSRLTVL.

This chain links TRBV4-2 with TRBJ1-1; no firm D call. Trimming shortened V by 0 bases and J by 3 bases, and 5 bases separated the two germline ends. CDR1 LGHNA and CDR2 YNFKEQ come from the germline V gene. The CDR3 loop spans 13 amino acids. CDR3 sequence reads: CASSQDQDTEAFF. CDR3 in DNA: TGTGCCAGCAGCCAAGATCAAGACACTGAAGCTTTCTTT.

This clonotype appeared a few times. For the CDR3, the DNA is TGCGCCAGCAGCTTGGCGTGGGAGGATAGCATTCAGTACTTC. This codes for CASSLAWEDSIQYF. V is TRBV5-1 and J is TRBJ2-4; a possible D gene is TRBD2 (6 bases). CDR3 length: 14 residues. Trimming stripped 0 bases from V and 9 bases from J, with 13 bases between. Germline-derived CDR1 and CDR2 are SGHRS and YFSETQ.

A few counts support this clonotype. V is TRBV27 and J is TRBJ2-5; no clear D gene. CDR1 and CDR2 from the germline V gene are MNHEY and SMNVEV (reference sequence). Trimming shortened V by 6 bases and J by 7 bases, and 9 bases separated the two germline ends. The CDR3 runs 11 residues. The CDR3 loop is CASRVGWTQYF. The CDR3, as DNA: TGTGCCAGCAGGGTGGGGTGGACCCAGTACTTC.